These T cell receptor beta chains were read from a single sample in a study of cytomegalovirus exposure and HLA in healthy donors. Repertoires were generated with immunoSEQ multiplex PCR, while TCRdb's copy carries only in-frame clones and drops some. The sample has roughly 64,000 clones; the top ten hold approximately 4%. The specimen was PBMCs. These receptors were obtained from a young woman in good health and CMV-seronegative. Each CDR3 is given with its conserved first and last residue. Each record gives: D gene, J gene, V gene, CDR3 DNA, CDR3 protein. D genes are given only for firm matches.

TRBD1,TRBJ1-5,TRBV6-1,TGTGCCAGCAGCCCCGACAGGGGTCGTAATCAGCCCCAGCATTTT,CASSPDRGRNQPQHF
TRBD1,TRBJ1-2,TRBV11-3,TGTGCCAGCAGTCCCGACAGGGAGTATGGCTACACCTTC,CASSPDREYGYTF
-,TRBJ1-1,TRBV29-1,TGCAGCGTTTGGCGGGGCACTGAAGCTTTCTTT,CSVWRGTEAFF
-,TRBJ1-5,TRBV30,TGTGCCTGGAGGGCAGCTAGAGCTAATAGCAATCAGCCCCAGCATTTT,CAWRAARANSNQPQHF
-,TRBJ1-1,TRBV25-1,TGTGCCAGCAGTGAATCGGCGGGGGGAAACACTGAAGCTTTCTTT,CASSESAGGNTEAFF
-,TRBJ1-1,TRBV29-1,TGCAGCGTTGCACCCAGGGCGTGGGACACTGAAGCTTTCTTT,CSVAPRAWDTEAFF
-,TRBJ2-1,TRBV25-1,TGTGCCAGCAGTGCCGACAGTAACAATGAGCAGTTCTTC,CASSADSNNEQFF
-,TRBJ1-2,TRBV6-5,TGTGCCAGCCGGGAGGGATTGGGCGGCTACACCTTC,CASREGLGGYTF
-,TRBJ1-1,TRBV9,TGTGCCAGCAGCGTAATAGGGAGCGCTGAAGCTTTCTTT,CASSVIGSAEAFF
TRBD2,TRBJ2-1,TRBV10-2,TGCGCCAGCAGTGGACCTGGGACTAGCGGGAGATTCGCCTACAATGAGCAGTTCTTC,CASSGPGTSGRFAYNEQFF
TRBD1,TRBJ1-2,TRBV9,TGTGCCAGCAGCGGACAGGGGTTAGATGGCTACACCTTC,CASSGQGLDGYTF
-,TRBJ2-1,TRBV10-3,TGTGCCACGCGTCTCGTGGGGCCGAACAATGAGCAGTTCTTC,CATRLVGPNNEQFF
TRBD2,TRBJ2-7,TRBV7-2,TGTGCCAGCAGCTTAACCTCGACTAGCGGGAGTAAGTACTTC,CASSLTSTSGSKYF
TRBD2,TRBJ2-2,TRBV19,TGTGCCAGTAGTATTTTGAGGCGGGGGGGCACCGGGGAGCTGTTTTTT,CASSILRRGGTGELFF
-,TRBJ2-5,TRBV30,TGTGCCTGGAGTGTAACCAGCGGGGAGACCCAGTACTTC,CAWSVTSGETQYF
-,TRBJ1-1,TRBV29-1,TGCAGCGTCATTTACCTCGGGAACACTGAAGCTTTCTTT,CSVIYLGNTEAFF
-,TRBJ2-1,TRBV5-1,TGCGCCAGCAGCGAGGCTGGTGAGCAGTTCTTC,CASSEAGEQFF
-,TRBJ2-1,TRBV13,TGTGCCAGCAGCTTGGGGCAACTTTACAATGAGCAGTTCTTC,CASSLGQLYNEQFF
-,TRBJ1-1,TRBV7-9,TGTGCCAGCAGCGTAGACAGGCATGGCGGTATGAACACTGAAGCTTTCTTT,CASSVDRHGGMNTEAFF
-,TRBJ2-3,TRBV9,TGTGCCAGCAGCGTAGATGCCTACCACACAGATACGCAGTATTTT,CASSVDAYHTDTQYF
-,TRBJ1-1,TRBV5-6,TGTGCCAGCAGCGCTGGGGGGGGGAACACTGAAGCTTTCTTT,CASSAGGGNTEAFF
-,TRBJ2-7,TRBV25-1,TGTGCCAGCAGTGAGGAGGGGGGGAGGTCCTACGAGCAGTACTTC,CASSEEGGRSYEQYF
-,TRBJ2-7,TRBV7-9,TGTGCCAGCAGCCCCCGACTAGAACGCTCCTACGAGCAGTACTTC,CASSPRLERSYEQYF
-,TRBJ1-6,TRBV5-5,TGTGCCAGCAGCTTCAGAGAGAATTCGAGGGCCTCGTATAATTCACCCCTCCACTTT,CASSFRENSRASYNSPLHF
-,TRBJ1-1,TRBV25-1,TGTGCCAGCAGTGAAGTGGGAAACGGGATGAACACTGAAGCTTTCTTT,CASSEVGNGMNTEAFF
-,TRBJ2-7,TRBV13,TGTGCCAGCAGCAACGGGGGCGAGCAGTACTTC,CASSNGGEQYF